This T cell receptor beta chain derives from a study of graft-versus-host responses after intestinal transplantation. On this clone: The target antigen is unknown.

Clones were read by immunoSEQ multiplex PCR, and TCRdb kept only the in-frame ones, dropping some. The sample lists 90,000 to 130,000 clones; just over 90% were seen once. Trimming stripped 0 bases from V and 8 bases from J, with 5 bases between. The CDR3 is made up of 12 amino acids. Germline V gene lookup returns CDR1 SGHRS and CDR2 YFSETQ. The clonotype comes from a human donor who received an intestinal transplant. The source was unstimulated CD8+ T cells sorted from spleen or lymph node cells, collected before intestinal transplant. The rearrangement uses TRBV5-1 and TRBJ2-2, with no clear D. The CDR3 DNA reads TGCGCCAGCAGCTTGGGGCCGGGGGAGCTGTTTTTT. It translates to CASSLGPGELFF.